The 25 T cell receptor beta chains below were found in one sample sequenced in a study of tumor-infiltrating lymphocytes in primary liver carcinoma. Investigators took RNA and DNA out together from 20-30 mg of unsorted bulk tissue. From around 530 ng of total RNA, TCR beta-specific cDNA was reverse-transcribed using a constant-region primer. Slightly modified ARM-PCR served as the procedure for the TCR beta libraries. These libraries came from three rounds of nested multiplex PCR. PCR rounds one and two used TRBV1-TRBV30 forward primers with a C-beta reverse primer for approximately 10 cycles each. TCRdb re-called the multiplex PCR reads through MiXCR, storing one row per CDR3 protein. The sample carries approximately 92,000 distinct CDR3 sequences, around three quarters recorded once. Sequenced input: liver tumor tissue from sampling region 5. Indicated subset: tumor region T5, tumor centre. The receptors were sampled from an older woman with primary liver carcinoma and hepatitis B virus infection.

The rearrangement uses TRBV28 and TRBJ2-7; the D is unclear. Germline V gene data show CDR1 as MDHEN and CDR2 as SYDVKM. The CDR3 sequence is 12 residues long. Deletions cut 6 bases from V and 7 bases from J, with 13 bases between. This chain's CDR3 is CASRLNNREQYF. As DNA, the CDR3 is TGTGCCAGCAGGTTGAACAACCGGGAGCAGTACTTC. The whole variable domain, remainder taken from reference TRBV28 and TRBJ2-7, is DVKVTQSSRYLVKRTGEKVFLECVQDMDHENMFWYRQDPGLGLRLIYFSYDVKMKEKGDIPEGYSVSREKKERFSLILESASTNQTSMYLCASRLNNREQYFGPGTRLTVT.

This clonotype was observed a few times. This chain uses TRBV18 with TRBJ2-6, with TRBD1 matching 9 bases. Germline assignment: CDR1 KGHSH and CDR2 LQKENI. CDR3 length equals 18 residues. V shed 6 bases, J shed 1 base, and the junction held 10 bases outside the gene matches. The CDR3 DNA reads TGTGCCAGCTCGCCTAAAGACAGGGGGAATTCTGGGGCCAACGTCCTGACTTTC. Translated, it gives CASSPKDRGNSGANVLTF.

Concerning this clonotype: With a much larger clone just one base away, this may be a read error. The chain's CDR3 is CASITGNIQYF. In DNA form, the CDR3 reads TGTGCCAGCATTACAGGGAACATTCAGTACTTC. The chain carries TRBV28 and TRBJ2-4; D is possibly TRBD1 (6 bases). This CDR3 is 11 amino acids long. Germline loops: CDR1 MDHEN, CDR2 SYDVKM. The V end was cut by 7 bases, the J end by 7 bases, with 8 bases between. Complete variable domain (other parts from reference TRBV28 and TRBJ2-4): DVKVTQSSRYLVKRTGEKVFLECVQDMDHENMFWYRQDPGLGLRLIYFSYDVKMKEKGDIPEGYSVSREKKERFSLILESASTNQTSMYLCASITGNIQYFGAGTRLSVL.

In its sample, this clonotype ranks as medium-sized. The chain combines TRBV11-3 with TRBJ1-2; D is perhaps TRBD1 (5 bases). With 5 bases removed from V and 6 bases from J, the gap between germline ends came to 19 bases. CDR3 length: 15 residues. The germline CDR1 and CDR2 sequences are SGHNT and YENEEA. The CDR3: CASSLGTANPHGYTF. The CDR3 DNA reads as TGTGCCAGCAGCCTCGGGACGGCCAATCCCCATGGCTACACCTTC.

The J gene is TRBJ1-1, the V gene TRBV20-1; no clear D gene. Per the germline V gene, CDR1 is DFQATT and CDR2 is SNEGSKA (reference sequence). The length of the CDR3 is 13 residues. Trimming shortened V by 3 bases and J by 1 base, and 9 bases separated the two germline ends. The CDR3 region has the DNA TGCAGTGCTAGTCAGTTTCCGAACACTGAAGCTTTCTTT. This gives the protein CSASQFPNTEAFF.

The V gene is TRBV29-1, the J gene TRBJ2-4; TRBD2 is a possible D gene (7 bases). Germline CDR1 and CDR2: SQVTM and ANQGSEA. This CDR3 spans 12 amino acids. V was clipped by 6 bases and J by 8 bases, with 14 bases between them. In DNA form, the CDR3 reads TGCAGCGTAGGAATCGGGGGGCACATTCAGTACTTC. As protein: CSVGIGGHIQYF.

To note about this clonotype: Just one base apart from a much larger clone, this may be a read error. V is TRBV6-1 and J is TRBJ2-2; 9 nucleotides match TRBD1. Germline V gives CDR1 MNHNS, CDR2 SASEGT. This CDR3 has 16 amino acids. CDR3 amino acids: CASTRGTGSYTEELFF. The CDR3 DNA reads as TGTGCCAGCACCCGGGGGACAGGGAGTTACACCGAGGAGCTGTTTTTT.

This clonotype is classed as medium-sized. CDR3 sequence: CASSTGQGNTNEKLFF. Here the CDR3 DNA reads TGTGCCAGCAGCACCGGACAGGGAAACACTAATGAAAAACTGTTTTTT. This chain links TRBV11-2 with TRBJ1-4, with 8 bases aligning to TRBD1. This CDR3 comprises 16 residues. CDR1 and CDR2 (germline): SGHAT, FQNNGV. V dropped 5 bases and J dropped 2; count of bases not matched to a gene: 7.

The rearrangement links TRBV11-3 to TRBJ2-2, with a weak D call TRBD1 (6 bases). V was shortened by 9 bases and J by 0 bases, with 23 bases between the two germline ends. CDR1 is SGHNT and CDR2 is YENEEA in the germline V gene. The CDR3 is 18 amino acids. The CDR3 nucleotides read TGTGCCAGAAGCATAGATGTCCGGACAGACACGAACACCGGGGAGCTGTTTTTT. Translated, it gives CARSIDVRTDTNTGELFF.

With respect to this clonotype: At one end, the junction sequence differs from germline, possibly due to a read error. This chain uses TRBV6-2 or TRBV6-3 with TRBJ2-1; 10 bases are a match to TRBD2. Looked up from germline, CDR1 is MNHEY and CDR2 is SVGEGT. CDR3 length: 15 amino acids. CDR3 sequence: CTSRPPASGSYKQFF. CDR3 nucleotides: TGTACCAGCAGGCCCCCCGCTAGCGGGAGCTATAAGCAGTTCTTC.

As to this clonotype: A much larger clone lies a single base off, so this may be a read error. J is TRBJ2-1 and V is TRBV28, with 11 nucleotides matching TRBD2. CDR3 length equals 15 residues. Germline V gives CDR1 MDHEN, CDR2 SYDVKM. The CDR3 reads CTSSSTSGRNNEQFF. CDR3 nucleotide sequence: TGTACCAGCAGCTCCACTAGCGGGAGAAACAATGAGCAGTTCTTC.

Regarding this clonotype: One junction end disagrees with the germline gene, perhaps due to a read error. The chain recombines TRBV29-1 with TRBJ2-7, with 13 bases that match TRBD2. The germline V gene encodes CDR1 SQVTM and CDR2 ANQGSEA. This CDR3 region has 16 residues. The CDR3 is CSVWTSGSWAPYEQYF. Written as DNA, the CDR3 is TGCAGCGTGTGGACTAGCGGGAGTTGGGCCCCCTACGAGCAATACTTC.

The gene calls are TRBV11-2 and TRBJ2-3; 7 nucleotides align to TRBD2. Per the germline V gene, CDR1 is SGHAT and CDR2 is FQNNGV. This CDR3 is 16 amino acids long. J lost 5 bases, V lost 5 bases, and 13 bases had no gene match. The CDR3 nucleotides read TGTGCCAGCAGCCGGGAAACTGGGAGGGTCGGAGATACGCAGTATTTT. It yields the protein CASSRETGRVGDTQYF.

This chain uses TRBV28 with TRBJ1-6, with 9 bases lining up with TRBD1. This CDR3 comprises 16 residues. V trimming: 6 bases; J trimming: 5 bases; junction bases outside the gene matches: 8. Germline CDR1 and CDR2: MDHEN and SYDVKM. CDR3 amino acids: CASSLPGQGNNSPLHF. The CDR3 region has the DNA TGTGCCAGCAGCCTCCCGGGACAGGGTAATAATTCACCCCTCCACTTT.

CDR3 nucleotide sequence: TGCAGCGCCAGAAGGGACTTGAACACTGAAGCTTTCTTT. It encodes CSARRDLNTEAFF. This chain links TRBV29-1 with TRBJ1-1; D is perhaps TRBD1 (5 bases). V lost 7 bases and J 0 bases, leaving 12 bases between the germline ends. Germline lookup yields CDR1 SQVTM and CDR2 ANQGSEA. The CDR3 loop spans 13 amino acids.

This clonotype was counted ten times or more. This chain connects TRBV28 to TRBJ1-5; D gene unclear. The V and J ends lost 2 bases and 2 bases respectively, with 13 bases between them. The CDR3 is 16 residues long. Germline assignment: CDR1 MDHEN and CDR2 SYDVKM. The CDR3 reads CASSLRSFEGNQPQHF. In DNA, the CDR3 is TGTGCCAGCAGTTTAAGAAGTTTTGAAGGCAATCAGCCCCAGCATTTT.

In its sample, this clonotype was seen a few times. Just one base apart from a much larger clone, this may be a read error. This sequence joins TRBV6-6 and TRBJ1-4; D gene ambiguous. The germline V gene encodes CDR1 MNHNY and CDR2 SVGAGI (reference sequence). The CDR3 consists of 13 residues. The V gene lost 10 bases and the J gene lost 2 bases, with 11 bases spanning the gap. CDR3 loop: CANTEVTNEKLFF. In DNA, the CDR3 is TGTGCCAACACAGAGGTTACTAATGAAAAACTGTTTTTT.

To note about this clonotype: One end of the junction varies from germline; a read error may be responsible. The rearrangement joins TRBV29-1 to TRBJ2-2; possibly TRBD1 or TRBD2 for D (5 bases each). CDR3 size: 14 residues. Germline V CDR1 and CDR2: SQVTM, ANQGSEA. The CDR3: CSAERWGKTEELFF. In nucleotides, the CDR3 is TGCAGCGCCGAACGATGGGGGAAGACCGAGGAGCTGTTTTTT.

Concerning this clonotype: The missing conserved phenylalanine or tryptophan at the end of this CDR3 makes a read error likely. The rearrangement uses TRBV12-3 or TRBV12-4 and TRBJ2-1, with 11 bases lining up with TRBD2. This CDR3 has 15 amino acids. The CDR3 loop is CASLRLAGIYSEQFL. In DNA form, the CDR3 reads TGTGCCAGCTTGAGACTAGCGGGAATCTACAGTGAGCAGTTCCTC.

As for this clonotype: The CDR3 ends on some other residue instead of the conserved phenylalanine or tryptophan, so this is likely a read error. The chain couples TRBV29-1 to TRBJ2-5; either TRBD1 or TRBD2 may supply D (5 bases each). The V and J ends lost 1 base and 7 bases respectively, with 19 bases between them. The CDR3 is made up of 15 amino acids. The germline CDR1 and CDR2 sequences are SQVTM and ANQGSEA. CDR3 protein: CSVEVGRYLQVTQYS. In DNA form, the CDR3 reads TGCAGCGTTGAAGTGGGACGGTACCTTCAGGTGACCCAGTACTCC.

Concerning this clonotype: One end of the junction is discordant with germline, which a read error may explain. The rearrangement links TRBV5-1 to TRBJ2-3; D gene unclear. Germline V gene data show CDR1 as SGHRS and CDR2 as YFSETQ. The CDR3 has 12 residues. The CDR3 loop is CASSWTTDAQYF. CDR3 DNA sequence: TGCGCCAGCAGCTGGACCACAGATGCGCAGTATTTT.

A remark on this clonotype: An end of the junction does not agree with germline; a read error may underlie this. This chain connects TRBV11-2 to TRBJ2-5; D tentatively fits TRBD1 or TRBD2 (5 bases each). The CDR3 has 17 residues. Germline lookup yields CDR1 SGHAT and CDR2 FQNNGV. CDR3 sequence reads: CASSPRGQLVGLETQYF. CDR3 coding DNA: TGCGCCAGCAGCCCTAGGGGTCAACTAGTGGGCCTAGAGACCCAGTACTTC.

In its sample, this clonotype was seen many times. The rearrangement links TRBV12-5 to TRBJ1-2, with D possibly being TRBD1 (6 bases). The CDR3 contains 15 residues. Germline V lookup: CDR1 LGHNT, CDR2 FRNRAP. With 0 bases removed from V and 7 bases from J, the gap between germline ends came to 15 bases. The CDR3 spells CASGLVQGGATGYTF. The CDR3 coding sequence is TGTGCTAGTGGTTTGGTACAGGGCGGTGCAACTGGCTACACCTTC.

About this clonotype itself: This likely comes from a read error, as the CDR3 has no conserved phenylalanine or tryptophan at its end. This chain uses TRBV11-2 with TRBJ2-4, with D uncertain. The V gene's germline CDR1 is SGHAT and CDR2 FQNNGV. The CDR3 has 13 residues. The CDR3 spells CASSQESKNIQYL. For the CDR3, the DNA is TGTGCTAGTTCACAAGAGTCCAAAAACATTCAGTACCTC.

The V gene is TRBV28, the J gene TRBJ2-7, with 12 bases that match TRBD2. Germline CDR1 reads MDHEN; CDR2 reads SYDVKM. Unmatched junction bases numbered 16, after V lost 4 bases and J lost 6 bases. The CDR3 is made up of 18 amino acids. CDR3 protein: CASSSSSGRVLGSAEQYF. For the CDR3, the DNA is TGTGCCAGCAGTTCCTCTAGCGGGAGGGTCTTAGGGTCTGCCGAGCAGTACTTC.